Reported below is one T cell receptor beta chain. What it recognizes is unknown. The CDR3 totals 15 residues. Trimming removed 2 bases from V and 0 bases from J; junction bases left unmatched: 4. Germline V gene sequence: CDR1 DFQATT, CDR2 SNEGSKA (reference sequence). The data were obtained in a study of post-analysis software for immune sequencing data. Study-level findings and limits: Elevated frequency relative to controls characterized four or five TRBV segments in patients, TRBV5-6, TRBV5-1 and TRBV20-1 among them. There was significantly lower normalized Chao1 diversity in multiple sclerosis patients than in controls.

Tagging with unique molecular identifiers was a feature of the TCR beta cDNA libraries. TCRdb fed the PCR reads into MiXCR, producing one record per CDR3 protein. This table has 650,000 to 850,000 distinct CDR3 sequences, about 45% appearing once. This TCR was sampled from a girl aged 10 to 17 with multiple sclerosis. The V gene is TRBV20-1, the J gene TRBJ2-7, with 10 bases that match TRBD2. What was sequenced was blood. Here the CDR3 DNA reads TGCAGTGCTAGACTAGCGGGAGTGGTCTCCTACGAGCAGTACTTC. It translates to CSARLAGVVSYEQYF.